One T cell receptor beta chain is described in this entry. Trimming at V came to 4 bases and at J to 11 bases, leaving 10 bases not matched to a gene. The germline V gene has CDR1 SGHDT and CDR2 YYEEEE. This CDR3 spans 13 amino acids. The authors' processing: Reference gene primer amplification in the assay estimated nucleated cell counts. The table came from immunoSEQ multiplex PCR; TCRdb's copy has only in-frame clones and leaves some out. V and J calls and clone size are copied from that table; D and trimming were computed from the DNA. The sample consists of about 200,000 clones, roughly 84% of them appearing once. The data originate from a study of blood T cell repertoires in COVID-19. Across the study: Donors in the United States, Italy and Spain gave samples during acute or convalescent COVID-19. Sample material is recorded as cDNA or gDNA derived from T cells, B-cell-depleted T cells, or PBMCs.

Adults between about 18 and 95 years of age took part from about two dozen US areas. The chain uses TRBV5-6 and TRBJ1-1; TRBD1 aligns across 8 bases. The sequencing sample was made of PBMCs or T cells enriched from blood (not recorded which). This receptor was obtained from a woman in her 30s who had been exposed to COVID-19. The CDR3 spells CASSRGQALGAFF. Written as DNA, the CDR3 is TGTGCCAGCAGCCGGGGACAGGCCCTGGGGGCTTTCTTT.